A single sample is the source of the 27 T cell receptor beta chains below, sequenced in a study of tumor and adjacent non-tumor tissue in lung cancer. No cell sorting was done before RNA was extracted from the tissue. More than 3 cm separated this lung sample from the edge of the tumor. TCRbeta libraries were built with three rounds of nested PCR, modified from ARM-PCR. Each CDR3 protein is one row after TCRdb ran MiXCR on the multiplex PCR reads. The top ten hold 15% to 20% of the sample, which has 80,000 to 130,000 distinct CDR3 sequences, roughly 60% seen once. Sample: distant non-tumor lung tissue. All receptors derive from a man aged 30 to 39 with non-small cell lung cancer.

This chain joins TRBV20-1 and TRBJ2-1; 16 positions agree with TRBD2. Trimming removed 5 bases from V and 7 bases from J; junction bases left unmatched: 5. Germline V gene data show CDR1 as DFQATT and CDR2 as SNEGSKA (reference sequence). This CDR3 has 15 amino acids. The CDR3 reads CSAGTSGRGLNEQFF. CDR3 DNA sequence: TGCAGTGCTGGGACTAGCGGGAGGGGTTTGAATGAGCAGTTCTTC.

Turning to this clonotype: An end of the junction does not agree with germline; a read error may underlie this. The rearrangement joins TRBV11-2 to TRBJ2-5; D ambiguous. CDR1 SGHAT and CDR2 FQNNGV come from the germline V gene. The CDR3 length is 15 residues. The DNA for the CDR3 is TGCGCCAGGAGCTTGCCCTCGCAATTACAAGAGACCCAGTACTTC. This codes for CARSLPSQLQETQYF.

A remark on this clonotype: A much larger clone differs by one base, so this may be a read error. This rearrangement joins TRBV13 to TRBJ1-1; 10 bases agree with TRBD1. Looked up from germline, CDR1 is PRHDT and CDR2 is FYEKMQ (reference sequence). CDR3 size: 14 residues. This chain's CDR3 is CASSSGQGDTDAFF. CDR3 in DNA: TGTGCCAGCAGCTCCGGACAGGGGGATACTGACGCTTTCTTT.

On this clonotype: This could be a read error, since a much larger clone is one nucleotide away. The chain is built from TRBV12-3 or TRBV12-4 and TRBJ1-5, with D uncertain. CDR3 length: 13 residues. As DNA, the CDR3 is TGTGCCAGCAGTTTAGGGTGGAATCATCCCCAGCATTTT. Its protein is CASSLGWNHPQHF.

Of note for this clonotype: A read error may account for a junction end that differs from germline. DNA for the CDR3: TGCAGTGCTGGAGATATGAAGGCGATGAACACTAAAGCTTTCTTT. Translation gives CSAGDMKAMNTKAFF. The rearrangement uses TRBV20-1 and TRBJ1-1; no clear D. Germline loops: CDR1 DFQATT, CDR2 SNEGSKA (reference sequence). The length of the CDR3 is 15 residues.

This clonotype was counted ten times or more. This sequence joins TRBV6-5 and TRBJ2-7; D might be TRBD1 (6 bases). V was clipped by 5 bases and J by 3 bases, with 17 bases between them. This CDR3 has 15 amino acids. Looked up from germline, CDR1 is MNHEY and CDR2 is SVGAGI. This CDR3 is CASSPRGTGNYEQYF. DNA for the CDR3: TGTGCCAGCAGTCCCCGTGGTACAGGGAACTACGAGCAGTACTTC.

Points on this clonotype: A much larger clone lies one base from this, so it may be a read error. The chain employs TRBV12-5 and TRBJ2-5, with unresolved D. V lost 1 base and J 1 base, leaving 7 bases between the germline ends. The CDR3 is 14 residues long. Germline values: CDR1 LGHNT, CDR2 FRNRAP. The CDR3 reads CASGLGHAQETQYF. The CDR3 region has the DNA TGTGCTAGTGGTTTGGGACATGCCCAAGAGACCCAGTACTTC. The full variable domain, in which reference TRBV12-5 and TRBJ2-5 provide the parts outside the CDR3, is DARVTQTPRHKVTEMGQEVTMRCQPILGHNTVFWYRQTMMQGLELLAYFRNRAPLDDSGMPKDRFSAEMPDATLATLKIQPSEPRDSAVYFCASGLGHAQETQYFGPGTRLLVL.

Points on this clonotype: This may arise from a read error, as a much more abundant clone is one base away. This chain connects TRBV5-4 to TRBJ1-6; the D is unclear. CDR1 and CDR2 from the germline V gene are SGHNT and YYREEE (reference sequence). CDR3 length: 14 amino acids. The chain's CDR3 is CASSLNTRNSPPHF. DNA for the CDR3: TGTGCCAGCAGCTTGAACACCCGAAATTCACCCCCCCACTTT.

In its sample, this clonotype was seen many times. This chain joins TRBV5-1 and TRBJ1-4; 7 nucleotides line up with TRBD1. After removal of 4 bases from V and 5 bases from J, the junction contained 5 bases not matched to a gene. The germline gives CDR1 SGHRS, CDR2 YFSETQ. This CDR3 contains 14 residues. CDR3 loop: CASSPGQPNEKLFF. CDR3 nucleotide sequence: TGCGCCAGCAGCCCGGGACAGCCAAATGAAAAACTGTTTTTT.

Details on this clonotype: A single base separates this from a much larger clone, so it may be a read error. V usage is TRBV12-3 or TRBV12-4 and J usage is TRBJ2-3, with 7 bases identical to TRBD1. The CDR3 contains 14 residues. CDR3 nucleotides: TGTACCAGCACAGACAGGGATCGCACAGATACGCAGTATTTT. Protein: CTSTDRDRTDTQYF.

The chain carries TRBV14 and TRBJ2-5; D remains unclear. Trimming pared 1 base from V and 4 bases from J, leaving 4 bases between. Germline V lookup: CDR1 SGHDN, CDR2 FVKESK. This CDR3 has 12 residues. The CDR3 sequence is CASSQVPETQYF. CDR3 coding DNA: TGTGCCAGCAGCCAAGTCCCAGAGACCCAGTACTTC.

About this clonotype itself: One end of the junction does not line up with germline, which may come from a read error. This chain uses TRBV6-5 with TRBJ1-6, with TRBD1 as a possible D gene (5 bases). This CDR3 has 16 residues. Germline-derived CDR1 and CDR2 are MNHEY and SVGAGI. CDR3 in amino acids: CASNYASSGNNSPLHF. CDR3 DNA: TGTGCCAGCAATTACGCCTCTTCAGGGAATAATTCACCCCTCCACTTT.

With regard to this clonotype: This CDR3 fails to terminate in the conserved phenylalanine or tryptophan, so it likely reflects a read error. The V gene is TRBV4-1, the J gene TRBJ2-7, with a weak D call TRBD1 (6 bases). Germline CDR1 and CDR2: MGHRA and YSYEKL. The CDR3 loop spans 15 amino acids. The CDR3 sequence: CASSQDPGVSYEQYS. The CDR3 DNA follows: TGCGCAAGCAGCCAAGACCCAGGGGTATCCTATGAGCAGTACTCC.

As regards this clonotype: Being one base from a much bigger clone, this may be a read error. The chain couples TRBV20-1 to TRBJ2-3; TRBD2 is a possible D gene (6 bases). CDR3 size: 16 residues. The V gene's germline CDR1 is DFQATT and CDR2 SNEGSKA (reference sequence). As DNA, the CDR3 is TGCAGTGTTAGAGATAAGGTAGCGGTTAGGTCAGATACGCAGTATTTT. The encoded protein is CSVRDKVAVRSDTQYF.

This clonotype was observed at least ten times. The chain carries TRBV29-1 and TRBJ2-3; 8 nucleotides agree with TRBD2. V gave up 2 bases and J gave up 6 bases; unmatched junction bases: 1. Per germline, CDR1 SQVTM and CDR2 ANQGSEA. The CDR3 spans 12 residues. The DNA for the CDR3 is TGCAGCGTTGAAAGCGGGGGTGATACGCAGTATTTT. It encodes CSVESGGDTQYF.

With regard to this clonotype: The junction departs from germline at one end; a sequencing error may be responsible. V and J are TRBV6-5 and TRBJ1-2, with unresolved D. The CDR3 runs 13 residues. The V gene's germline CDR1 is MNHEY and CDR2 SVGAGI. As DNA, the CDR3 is TGCGCCAGCCATTCCGGGGAGGACTATGGCTACACTTTC. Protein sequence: CASHSGEDYGYTF.

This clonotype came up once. Written as DNA, the CDR3 is TGTGCCAGCAGCCACAGTGGGGGTACAGATACGCAGTATTTT. Protein product: CASSHSGGTDTQYF. The chain has TRBV11-3 and TRBJ2-3; tentatively, D is TRBD1 or TRBD2 (5 bases each). Trimming pared 5 bases from V and 3 bases from J, leaving 12 bases between. Germline V gives CDR1 SGHNT, CDR2 YENEEA. The CDR3 length is 14 residues.

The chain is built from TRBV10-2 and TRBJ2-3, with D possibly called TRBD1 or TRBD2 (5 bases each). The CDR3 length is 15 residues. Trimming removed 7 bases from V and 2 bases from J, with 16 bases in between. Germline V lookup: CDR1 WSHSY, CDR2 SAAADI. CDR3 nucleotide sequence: TGCGCCAGCAATGGGGCAGCGGCCCTCACAGATACGCAGTATTTT. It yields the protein CASNGAAALTDTQYF.

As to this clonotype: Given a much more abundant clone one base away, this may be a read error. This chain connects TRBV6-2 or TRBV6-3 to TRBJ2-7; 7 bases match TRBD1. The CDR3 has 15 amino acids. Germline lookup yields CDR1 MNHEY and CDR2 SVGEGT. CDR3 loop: CASSHSGTVTYEHYF. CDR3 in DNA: TGTGCCAGCAGTCATTCCGGGACAGTCACGTACGAGCACTACTTC.

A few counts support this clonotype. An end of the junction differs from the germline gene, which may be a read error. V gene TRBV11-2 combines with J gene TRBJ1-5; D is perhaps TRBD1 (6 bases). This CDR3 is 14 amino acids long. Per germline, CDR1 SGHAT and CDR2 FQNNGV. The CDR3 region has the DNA TGTGCCAGCAGCTTAATGGGGGCAAGTCAGCCTCAGCATTTT. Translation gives CASSLMGASQPQHF.

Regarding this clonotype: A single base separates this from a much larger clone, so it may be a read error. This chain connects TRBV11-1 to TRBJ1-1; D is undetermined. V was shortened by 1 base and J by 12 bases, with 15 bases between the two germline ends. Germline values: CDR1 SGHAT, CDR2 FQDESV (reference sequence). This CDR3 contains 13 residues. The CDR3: CASSLVSLGETFF. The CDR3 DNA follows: TGTGCCAGCAGCTTAGTATCTCTCGGGGAAACTTTCTTT.

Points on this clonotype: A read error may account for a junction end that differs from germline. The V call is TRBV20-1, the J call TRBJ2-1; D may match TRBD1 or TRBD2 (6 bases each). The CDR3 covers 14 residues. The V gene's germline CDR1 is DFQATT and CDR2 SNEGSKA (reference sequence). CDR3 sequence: CSAPSGGDYNEEFF. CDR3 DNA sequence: TGTAGTGCCCCTTCCGGGGGCGACTACAATGAGGAGTTCTTC.

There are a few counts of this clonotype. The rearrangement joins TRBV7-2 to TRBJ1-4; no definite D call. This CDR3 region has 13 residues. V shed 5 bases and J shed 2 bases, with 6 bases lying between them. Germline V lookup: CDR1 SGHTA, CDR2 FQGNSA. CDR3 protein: CASSTYTNEKLFF. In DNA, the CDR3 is TGTGCCAGCAGCACCTATACTAATGAAAAACTGTTTTTT.

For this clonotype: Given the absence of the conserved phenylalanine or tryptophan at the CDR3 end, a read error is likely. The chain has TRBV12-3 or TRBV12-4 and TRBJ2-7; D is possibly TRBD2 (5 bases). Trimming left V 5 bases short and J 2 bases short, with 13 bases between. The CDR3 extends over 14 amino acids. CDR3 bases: TGTGCCAGCAGTCCCCAGGACGGGGCCTACGAGCAGTACTTA. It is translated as CASSPQDGAYEQYL.

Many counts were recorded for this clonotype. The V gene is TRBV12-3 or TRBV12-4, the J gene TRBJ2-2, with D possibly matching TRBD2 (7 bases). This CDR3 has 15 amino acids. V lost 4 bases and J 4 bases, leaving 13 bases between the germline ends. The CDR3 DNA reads TGTGCCAGCAGTTCCGCGGGGGCCTCCACCGGGGAGCTGTTTTTT. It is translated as CASSSAGASTGELFF.

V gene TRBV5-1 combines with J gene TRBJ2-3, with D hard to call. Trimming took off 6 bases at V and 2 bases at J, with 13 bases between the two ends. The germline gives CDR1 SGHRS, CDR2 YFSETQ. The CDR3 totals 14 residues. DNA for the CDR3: TGCGCCAGCACGCTCGATCTAAACACAGATACGCAGTATTTT. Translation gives CASTLDLNTDTQYF.

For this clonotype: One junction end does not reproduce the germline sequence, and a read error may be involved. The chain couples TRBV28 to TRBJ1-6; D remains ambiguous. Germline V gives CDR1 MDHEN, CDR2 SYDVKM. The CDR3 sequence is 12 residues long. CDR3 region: CVSSFREAPLHF. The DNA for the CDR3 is TGTGTCAGCAGTTTCCGGGAGGCACCCCTCCACTTT.